This TCR beta chain was captured by sequencing in a study of human T cells and chemical hapten exposure (dated by TCRdb to 2020 to 2022). The study in broad terms: For sensitization, 2% DPC in acetone was applied to a 2 cm by 2 cm area of upper inner arm skin. Patch testing was performed on the upper back with Finn chambers containing 0.01% DPC, and the patch tests were scored after 6 days according to International Contact Dermatitis Research Group standards. For TCR sequencing, blood came from 25 to 30 alopecia patients at anywhere from one to four time points (pre-sensitization, 2, 6 and 24 weeks). Throughout the study period of approximately 23 weeks, patients also received therapeutic DPC doses to the scalp every week. Most of the patients in the cohort were female, and the cohort covered alopecia areata with under or over 50% scalp involvement, alopecia totalis and alopecia universalis. In alopecia patients, the study followed how the peripheral blood TCR repertoire changed in vivo over primary and secondary sensitization to diphenylcyclopropenone (DPC), a hapten. Blood was sampled from patients pre-sensitization (week 0) and at 2, 6 and about 24 weeks after DPC sensitization. Libraries were combined into a pool for sequencing, and differences in TCR yield between samples came mainly from small differences in library volumes within the pool.

Summary of the overall study and its limitations: Significantly more large CDR3 similarity clusters were formed by expanded TCRs than by pre-sensitization or healthy control sets, consistent with antigen-driven responses. After repeated subsampling, the strength of the expansion versus patch-test correlation and the threshold at which it became significant changed. Patch test score was positively correlated with the number of PT1 expanded TCRs, with significance at thresholds 8, 16 and 32 but not at 4. DPC sensitization did not change the number of TCRs with a frequency above 1 in 1000, and there was no evidence of changes in global repertoire structure. Because all patients had alopecia, a presumed autoimmune disease, the immune response of the patients might differ from that of healthy individuals.

The CDR3 contains 11 residues, cysteine and phenylalanine counted. Only the CDR3 region is kept as DNA, spanning 33 bases read in frame from base 1. V is shortened by 4 bases, J by 1 base, and the region joining them spans 4 bases. CDR1 and CDR2 (SQVTM, ANQGSEA) derive from the germline V gene. In light of the paper, this sample's time point label describes: patch test 3, about 24 weeks after DPC sensitization. The treatment or condition label, read with the paper, signifies: therapeutic diphenylcyclopropenone sensitization with weekly scalp DPC. At each patch-test visit, blood was drawn before the patch test was applied. Patients were considered eligible if aged 18 to 70, diagnosed with alopecia and deemed suitable for DPC therapy, and patients were excluded if pregnant. Total RNA was extracted from unfractionated whole blood collected in Tempus Blood RNA tubes. In this sample, this clonotype turned up many times. The target of this receptor is not known. There are no base qualities to consult, and no much larger clone falls within one base.

Libraries were built with RACE. The data were produced on a NextSeq 500. During library preparation, unique molecular identifiers were attached to individual cDNA molecules so that TCRs could be counted quantitatively and reproducibly. Both TCR alpha and TCR beta chains were sequenced from each blood RNA sample. On the study's bioinformatics: A median of roughly 99,000 TCRs per sample was observed, with a range of about 23,224 to 750,000. V, J and CDR3 annotation of the TCR reads was carried out using the Decombinator software suite. For PS versus PT1 abundance plots, all samples were subsampled to the same number of TCRs (28,000). TCRs were defined as expanded if absent before sensitization and observed at least eight times at the 2-week time point. The raw public reads went through TCRdb reprocessing: fastp at Q25, MiXCR clone calling, in-frame beta chains kept. Under each unique CDR3 protein, matching rows form one entry showing the most common genes and DNA. The V and J calls were determined by TCRdb, not by the authors. The sample table holds about 76,000 distinct CDR3 sequences, of which roughly 13% were seen once. The ten largest clones represent roughly 5.9% of the sample.

This receptor was taken from a woman aged 45-65 years with alopecia areata. Some clones in this sample may be carry-over from other donors' samples. The chain uses TRBV29-1 and TRBJ1-1; the D gene is not confidently resolved. The starting material was whole blood, obtained in connection with sensitization to the hapten diphenylcyclopropenone (DPC). The DNA is TGCAGCGTTGCAGCGAACACTGAAGCTTTCTTT. The encoded protein is CSVAANTEAFF. The full variable domain, with segments outside the CDR3 supplied by the reference TRBV29-1 and TRBJ1-1 proteins, appears as SAVISQKPSRDICQRGTSLTIQCQVDSQVTMMFWYRQQPGQSLTLIATANQGSEATYESGFVIDKFPISRPNLTFSTLTVSNMSPEDSSIYLCSVAANTEAFFGQGTRLTVV.